This is a list of T cell receptor beta chains from one sample in a study of T-cell reconstitution after alpha-beta-depleted transplantation in children. TCRdb itself ran the PCR reads through MiXCR, one entry per CDR3 protein. Here the sample spans approximately 300,000 distinct CDR3 sequences, around a tenth being singletons. The material was PBMCs, obtained before TCRalphabeta/CD19-depleted stem cell transplant. The receptors stem from a boy younger than two with acute myeloid leukemia, due to receive a stem cell transplant. Each CDR3 is given with its conserved first and last residue. D genes are given only for firm matches. A clone size is listed for some rows: how often the clone was seen (once, few, many), or a class if it is expanded.

j_gene | d_gene | v_gene | abundance | CDR3aa | CDR3nt
TRBJ1-5 | NA | TRBV4-3 | many | CASSQDDSLNQPQHF | TGCGCCAGCAGCCAAGACGACAGTCTCAATCAGCCCCAGCATTTT
TRBJ2-1 | NA | TRBV6-5 | many | CASRRLSGSSYNEQFF | TGTGCCAGCAGGCGCCTTAGCGGAAGCTCCTACAATGAGCAGTTCTTC
TRBJ2-1 | NA | TRBV9 | many | CASSPQDYNEQFF | TGTGCCAGCAGTCCACAGGATTACAATGAGCAGTTCTTC
TRBJ1-2 | NA | TRBV4-2 | many | CASSQDQSFIGYGYTF | TGTGCCAGCAGCCAAGACCAGTCATTTATCGGATATGGCTACACCTTC
TRBJ1-2 | TRBD1 | TRBV20-1 | many | CSAGGDRASYGYTF | TGCAGTGCTGGCGGGGACAGGGCCTCTTATGGCTACACCTTC
TRBJ1-6 | NA | TRBV6-1 | NA | CATLPGFSSYNSPLHF | TGTGCCACCTTGCCGGGATTTAGCTCCTATAATTCACCCCTCCACTTT
TRBJ2-5 | NA | TRBV27 | many | CASSFRGHFQETQYF | TGTGCCAGCAGTTTCCGGGGCCACTTCCAAGAGACCCAGTACTTC
TRBJ2-1 | TRBD2 | TRBV12-3/TRBV12-4 | many | CASSLRLAGGRSYNEQFF | TGTGCCAGCAGTTTGAGGCTAGCGGGAGGGAGATCCTACAATGAGCAGTTCTTC
TRBJ2-7 | TRBD2 | TRBV30 | NA | CAWSLGRAGEQYF | TGTGCCTGGAGTCTCGGGAGGGCCGGTGAGCAGTACTTC
TRBJ2-2 | TRBD1 | TRBV14 | NA | CASSPDRGVANTGELFF | TGTGCCAGCAGCCCGGACAGGGGAGTTGCGAACACCGGGGAGCTGTTTTTT
TRBJ1-1 | NA | TRBV5-5 | NA | CASSLMTMNTEAFF | TGTGCCAGTAGCTTGATGACGATGAACACTGAAGCTTTCTTT
TRBJ1-1 | TRBD1 | TRBV11-2 | many | CASSRSGQGGTEAFF | TGTGCCAGCAGCCGGTCTGGACAGGGAGGGACTGAAGCTTTCTTT
TRBJ1-2 | NA | TRBV6-1 | many | CASKLGANNYGYTF | TGTGCCAGCAAGCTGGGGGCCAATAACTATGGCTACACCTTC
TRBJ1-1 | NA | TRBV6-5 | many | CASSRYGTVNTEAFF | TGTGCCAGCAGTAGATATGGCACAGTGAACACTGAAGCTTTCTTT
TRBJ2-1 | TRBD2 | TRBV20-1 | NA | CSARVGLAGGEQFF | TGCAGTGCTAGAGTGGGACTAGCGGGAGGTGAGCAGTTCTTC
TRBJ2-6 | NA | TRBV28 | few | CASTSPSSGANVLTF | TGTGCCAGCACCAGCCCAAGCTCTGGGGCCAACGTCCTGACTTTC
TRBJ2-6 | NA | TRBV3-1 | many | CASSQGGSGANVLTF | TGTGCCAGCAGCCAAGGGGGGAGTGGGGCCAACGTCCTGACTTTC
TRBJ1-1 | NA | TRBV28 | many | CASSSPNTEAFF | TGTGCCAGCAGTTCTCCCAACACTGAAGCTTTCTTT
TRBJ1-5 | TRBD1 | TRBV28 | NA | CASSFRTGTNQPQHF | TGTGCCAGCAGTTTTAGGACAGGAACGAATCAGCCCCAGCATTTT
TRBJ1-1 | NA | TRBV24-1 | many | CATSDSGHTEAFF | TGTGCCACCAGTGATTCGGGACACACTGAAGCTTTCTTT
TRBJ2-5 | TRBD2 | TRBV5-8 | many | CASSASGSRETQYF | TGTGCCAGCAGCGCTAGCGGGAGTAGAGAGACCCAGTACTTC
TRBJ2-4 | TRBD2 | TRBV28 | many | CASSPPSGNKNIQYF | TGTGCCAGCAGTCCCCCTAGCGGGAACAAAAACATTCAGTACTTC
TRBJ2-1 | TRBD2 | TRBV4-3 | many | CASSHLLFSGRALTYNEQFF | TGCGCCAGCAGCCACCTTCTCTTTAGCGGGAGGGCCCTGACCTACAATGAGCAGTTCTTC
TRBJ2-5 | TRBD2 | TRBV10-3 | many | CAISAGGETQYF | TGTGCCATCAGCGCGGGAGGTGAGACCCAGTACTTC
TRBJ2-1 | NA | TRBV6-5 | NA | CASSYRAANSYNEQFF | TGTGCCAGCAGTTACCGGGCAGCCAACTCCTACAATGAGCAGTTCTTC
TRBJ2-2 | NA | TRBV25-1 | many | CASSEYRGTGELFF | TGTGCCAGCAGTGAATACCGAGGCACCGGGGAGCTGTTTTTT